This T cell receptor (beta chain) was profiled in a study of T cell responses to AZD1222 COVID-19 vaccine. Study observations and caveats: Clonal diversity may have been underestimated in mostly white British donors. Vaccination with two AZD1222 doses was followed by a rise in Spike-specific TCR breadth and depth. Only six or seven AZD1222 recipients were seropositive at baseline. There were repertoire samples only from the period after the peak T cell response.

This clone was seen a handful of times. Its antigen remains unknown. The CDR3 spans 14 residues. From germline, CDR1 is MGHDK and CDR2 SYGVNS. Trimming removed 8 bases from V and 6 bases from J; junction bases left unmatched: 12. The protocol was immunoSEQ multiplex PCR, while the TCRdb copy is restricted to in-frame clones and leaves out a portion. Of approximately 150,000 clones detected, 85% to 95% appear once; the ten largest clones hold approximately 1.5%. J is TRBJ1-2 and V is TRBV25-1, with 7 bases that match TRBD1. This clonotype was obtained from an adult in good health. The sequenced sample was peripheral blood, obtained on day 0 of AZD1222 vaccination. CDR3 in DNA: TGTGCCAGCTGGACAGGCCACTCCACGGATGGCTACACCTTC. Protein sequence: CASWTGHSTDGYTF.